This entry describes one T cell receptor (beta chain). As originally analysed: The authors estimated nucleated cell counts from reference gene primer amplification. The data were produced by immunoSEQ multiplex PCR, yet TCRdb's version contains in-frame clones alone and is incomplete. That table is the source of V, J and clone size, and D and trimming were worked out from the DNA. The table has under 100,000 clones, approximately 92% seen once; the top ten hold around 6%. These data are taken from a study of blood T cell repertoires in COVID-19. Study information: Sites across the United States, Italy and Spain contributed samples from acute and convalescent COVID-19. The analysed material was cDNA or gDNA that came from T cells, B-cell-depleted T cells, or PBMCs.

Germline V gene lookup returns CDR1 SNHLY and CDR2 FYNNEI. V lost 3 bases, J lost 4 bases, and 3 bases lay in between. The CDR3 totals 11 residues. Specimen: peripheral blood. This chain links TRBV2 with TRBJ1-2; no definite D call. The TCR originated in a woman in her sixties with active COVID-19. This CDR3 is CASSDGYGYTF. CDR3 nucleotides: TGTGCCAGCAGTGACGGCTATGGCTACACCTTC.